This T cell receptor beta chain was documented in a study of T cell clonotyping in hematopoietic cell transplantation. This table comes from immunoSEQ multiplex PCR, and its TCRdb copy is limited to in-frame clones, with some not included. The repertoire holds approximately 20,000 clones, with 86% as singletons. Time point denoted: recipient sample about 28 days before transplant, after cytoreduction. This CDR3 spans 13 amino acids. Germline CDR1 SGHNT, CDR2 YYREEE (reference sequence). The V end was cut by 1 base, the J end by 3 bases, with 7 bases between. The sequence came from a man over 45 with acute myeloid leukemia. Some clones in this sample may be carry-over from other donors' samples. The V and J genes are TRBV5-4 and TRBJ2-5; D is unresolved. The starting material was peripheral blood mononuclear cells, obtained before stem cell transplant. CDR3 sequence reads: CASSLRREETQYF. The CDR3 nucleotides read TGTGCCAGCAGCTTGAGACGTGAAGAGACCCAGTACTTC.